What follows are 9 T cell receptor beta chains derived from one specimen sequenced in a study of blood T cell repertoires in COVID-19. Only in-frame clones appear in the TCRdb table, and some are missing; sequencing was by immunoSEQ multiplex PCR. Here the sample spans hundreds of thousands of clones, around 84% being singletons. Material: PBMCs or T cells enriched from blood (not recorded which). These receptors were collected from a woman aged 45-60 years who had recovered from COVID-19.

The CDR3 region has the DNA TGTGCCAGCAGCGTCGCTGGGGGGATGGCTGAAGCTTTCTTT. This translates into CASSVAGGMAEAFF. The chain uses TRBV9 and TRBJ1-1; possible D gene TRBD1, 5 bases. This CDR3 has 14 residues. Trimming left V 2 bases short and J 6 bases short, with 14 bases between. The germline CDR1 and CDR2 sequences are SGDLS and YYNGEE.

The V and J genes are TRBV4-1 and TRBJ2-7; D is undetermined. The germline gives CDR1 MGHRA, CDR2 YSYEKL. The CDR3 runs 12 residues. Trimming took off 4 bases at V and 3 bases at J, with 7 bases between the two ends. CDR3 loop: CASSPGYYEQYF. CDR3 in DNA: TGCGCCAGCAGCCCCGGGTACTACGAGCAGTACTTC.

The CDR3: CATSMVRNTDTQYF. The CDR3, as DNA: TGTGCCACCAGCATGGTGCGGAACACAGATACGCAGTATTTT. The chain joins TRBV15 to TRBJ2-3; unclear D gene. Germline values: CDR1 LNHNV, CDR2 YYDKDF (reference sequence). The germline V and J ends were trimmed by 4 bases and 2 bases, with 10 bases remaining between them. This CDR3 region has 14 residues.

The chain is built from TRBV6-5 and TRBJ2-7; D is perhaps TRBD1 (5 bases). CDR1 is MNHEY and CDR2 is SVGAGI in the germline V gene. V gave up 4 bases and J gave up 2 bases, with 9 bases separating them. The CDR3 sequence is 13 residues long. The CDR3 spells CASSLSGTYEQYF. CDR3 bases: TGTGCCAGCAGTTTATCAGGGACCTACGAGCAGTACTTC.

This clone was seen more than once but under ten times. The CDR3 is CASSPLTSVAYEQYF. CDR3 coding DNA: TGCGCCAGCAGCCCGCTGACTAGCGTGGCCTACGAGCAGTACTTC. J is TRBJ2-7 and V is TRBV5-1; 8 bases are a match to TRBD2. J was trimmed by 2 bases and V by 4 bases; bases with no gene match: 8. CDR1 SGHRS and CDR2 YFSETQ come from the germline V gene. The CDR3 totals 15 residues.

The rearrangement uses TRBV5-4 and TRBJ2-1; the match to TRBD1 covers 8 bases. After removal of 4 bases from V and 0 bases from J, the junction contained 9 bases not matched to a gene. Germline-derived CDR1 and CDR2 are SGHNT and YYREEE (reference sequence). This CDR3 region has 17 residues. The DNA of the CDR3 is TGTGCCAGCAGCAGCGGACAGGGCCCTAGCTCCTACAATGAGCAGTTCTTC. It encodes CASSSGQGPSSYNEQFF. The whole variable domain, remainder taken from reference TRBV5-4 and TRBJ2-1, is ETGVTQSPTHLIKTRGQQVTLRCSSQSGHNTVSWYQQALGQGPQFIFQYYREEENGRGNFPPRFSGLQFPNYSSELNVNALELDDSALYLCASSSGQGPSSYNEQFFGPGTRLTVL.

The chain links TRBV19 to TRBJ1-1, with D unresolved. Germline CDR1 is LNHDA and CDR2 is SQIVND (reference sequence). V was cut by 8 bases and J by 1 base, with 11 bases left in between. This CDR3 spans 13 amino acids. DNA for the CDR3: TGTGCCAGTCGCGGTAATACGAACACTGAAGCTTTCTTT. It encodes CASRGNTNTEAFF. Complete variable domain (other parts from reference TRBV19 and TRBJ1-1): DGGITQSPKYLFRKEGQNVTLSCEQNLNHDAMYWYRQDPGQGLRLIYYSQIVNDFQKGDIAEGYSVSREKKESFPLTVTSAQKNPTAFYLCASRGNTNTEAFFGQGTRLTVV.

The chain uses TRBV16 and TRBJ1-1; 7 nucleotides align to TRBD1. The CDR3 contains 14 residues. After removal of 8 bases from V and 1 base from J, the junction contained 7 bases not matched to a gene. In germline, CDR1 is KGHSY, CDR2 FQNENV. The DNA of the CDR3 is TGTGCCAGCGGATCGACAGGGACGAACACTGAAGCTTTCTTT. It encodes CASGSTGTNTEAFF.

This clone was counted only a few times. The chain has TRBV4-1 and TRBJ1-5; TRBD1 agrees at 8 bases. The length of the CDR3 is 16 residues. Germline lookup yields CDR1 MGHRA and CDR2 YSYEKL. Trimming took 2 bases from V and 2 from J; bases not matched to a gene: 5. CDR3 sequence reads: CASSQFGQGGNQPQHF. CDR3 nucleotide sequence: TGCGCCAGCAGCCAATTCGGACAGGGAGGCAATCAGCCCCAGCATTTT.